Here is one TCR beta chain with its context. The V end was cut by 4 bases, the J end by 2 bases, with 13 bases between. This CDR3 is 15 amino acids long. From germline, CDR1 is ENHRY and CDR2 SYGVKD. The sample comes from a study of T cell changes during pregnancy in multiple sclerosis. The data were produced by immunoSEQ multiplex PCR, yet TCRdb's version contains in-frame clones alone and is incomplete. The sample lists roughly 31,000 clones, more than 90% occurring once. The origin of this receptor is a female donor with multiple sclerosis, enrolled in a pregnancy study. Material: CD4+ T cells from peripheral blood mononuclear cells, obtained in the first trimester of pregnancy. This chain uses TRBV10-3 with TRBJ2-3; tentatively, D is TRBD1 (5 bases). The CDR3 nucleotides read TGTGCCATCAGTGGCAGGACACCCTACACAGATACGCAGTATTTT. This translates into CAISGRTPYTDTQYF.